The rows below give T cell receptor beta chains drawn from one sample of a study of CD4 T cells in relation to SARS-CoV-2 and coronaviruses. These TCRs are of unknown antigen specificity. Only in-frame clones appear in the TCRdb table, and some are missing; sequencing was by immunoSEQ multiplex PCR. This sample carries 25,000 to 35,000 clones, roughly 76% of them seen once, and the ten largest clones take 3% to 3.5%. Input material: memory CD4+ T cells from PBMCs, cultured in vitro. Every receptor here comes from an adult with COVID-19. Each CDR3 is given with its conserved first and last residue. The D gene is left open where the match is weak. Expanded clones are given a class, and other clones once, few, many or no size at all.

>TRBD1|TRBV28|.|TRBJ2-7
TGTGCCAGCAGTTCGACAGGGGTCTACGAGCAGTACTTC
CASSSTGVYEQYF
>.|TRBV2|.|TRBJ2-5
TGTGCCAGCAAGGTCGGGTTCGAGACCCAGTACTTC
CASKVGFETQYF
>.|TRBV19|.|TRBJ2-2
TGTGCCAGCCGCCGGGGGGCCACCGGGGAGCTGTTTTTT
CASRRGATGELFF
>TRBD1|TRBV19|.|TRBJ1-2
TGTGCCAGTAGATCGGGACAGGGGGTCTATGGCTACACCTTC
CASRSGQGVYGYTF
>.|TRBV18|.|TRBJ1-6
TGTGCCAGCTCACCAAATAGGAATTCACCCCTCCACTTT
CASSPNRNSPLHF
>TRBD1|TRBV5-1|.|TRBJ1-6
TGCGCCAGCAGCTTGGATGGACAGGGGGCTGTGTCACCCCTCCACTTT
CASSLDGQGAVSPLHF
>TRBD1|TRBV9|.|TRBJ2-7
TGTGCCAGCAGCGTACGGACAGGGGGTCGGGAGCAGTACTTC
CASSVRTGGREQYF
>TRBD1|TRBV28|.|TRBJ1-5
TGTGCCAGCAGTCCCTATGGGACAGCCAATCAGCCCCAGCATTTT
CASSPYGTANQPQHF
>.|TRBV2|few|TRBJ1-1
TGTGCCAGCAGTGCCTTAGGGGGGCAGGCTTTCTTT
CASSALGGQAFF
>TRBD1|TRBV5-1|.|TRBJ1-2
TGCGCCAGCAGCCAAACAGGGGGCAACTATGGCTACACCTTC
CASSQTGGNYGYTF
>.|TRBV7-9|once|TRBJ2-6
TGTGCCAGCAGCTTAGATCCGGGACGGGGTAACTCTGGGGCCAACGTCCTGACTTTC
CASSLDPGRGNSGANVLTF
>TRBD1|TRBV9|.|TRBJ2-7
TGTGCCAGCAGCGAGGGGACAGATCCAAACTACGAGCAGTACTTC
CASSEGTDPNYEQYF
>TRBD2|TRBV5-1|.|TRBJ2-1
TGCGCCAGCAGCCAGCTAGCGGGAGGGCCCGGTGAGCAGTTCTTC
CASSQLAGGPGEQFF
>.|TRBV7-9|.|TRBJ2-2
TGTGCCAGCAGCTTAGTGGTTCCCGGGGAGCTGTTTTTT
CASSLVVPGELFF
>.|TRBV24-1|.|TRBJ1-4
TGTGCCACCAGTACCAGCGGGGATGAAAAACTGTTTTTT
CATSTSGDEKLFF
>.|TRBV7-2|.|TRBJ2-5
TGTGCCAGCAGCTTGCTCTCCGGAAAGGAGACCCAGTACTTC
CASSLLSGKETQYF
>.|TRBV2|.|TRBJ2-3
TGTGCCAGCAGTGAACGCGTCACCACAGATACGCAGTATTTT
CASSERVTTDTQYF
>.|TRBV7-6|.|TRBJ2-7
TGTGCCAGCAGCCCTACTGAATTATCCTACGAGCAGTACTTC
CASSPTELSYEQYF
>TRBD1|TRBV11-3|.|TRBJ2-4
TGTGCCAGCAGCTTAGGAAGAGGGGGCAACATTCAGTACTTC
CASSLGRGGNIQYF
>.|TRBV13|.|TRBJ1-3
TGTGCCAGCAGCTTAGGAGAGGCCACTGGAAACACCATATATTTT
CASSLGEATGNTIYF
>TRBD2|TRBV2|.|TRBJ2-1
TGTGCCAGCAGTGACGGACTAGTATCAATCAATGAGCAGTTCTTC
CASSDGLVSINEQFF
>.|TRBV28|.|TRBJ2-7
TGTGCCAGCATTACGGGGCCAAACTACGAGCAGTACTTC
CASITGPNYEQYF
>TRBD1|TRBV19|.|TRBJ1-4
TGTGCCAGTAGTATATTCGCCGCGACAGGGTTGCATGAAAAACTGTTTTTT
CASSIFAATGLHEKLFF
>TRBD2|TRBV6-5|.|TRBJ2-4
TGTGCCAGCAGTTCGCGGGAGGGCGAAAACATTCAGTACTTC
CASSSREGENIQYF
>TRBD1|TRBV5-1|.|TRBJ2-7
TGCGCCAGCAGCCGGATTGGGACAGATGGAGAGCAGTACTTC
CASSRIGTDGEQYF
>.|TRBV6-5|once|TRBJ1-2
TGTGCCAGCAGTAAGGCACAGGCTACCTATGGCTACACCTTC
CASSKAQATYGYTF
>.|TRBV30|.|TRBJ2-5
TGTGCCTGGAGTGCCGACTGGTGGTTAAAGACCCAGTACTTC
CAWSADWWLKTQYF
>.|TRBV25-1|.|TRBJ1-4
TGTGCCAGCAGTGCCCACAACGAAAAACTGTTTTTT
CASSAHNEKLFF
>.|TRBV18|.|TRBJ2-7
TGTGCCAGCTCACCCAAGAGGGGAACCTACGAGCAGTACTTC
CASSPKRGTYEQYF
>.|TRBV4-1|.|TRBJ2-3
TGCGCCAGCAGCCAAGTGATAGTAATGCGGGCTAGCACAGATACGCAGTATTTT
CASSQVIVMRASTDTQYF
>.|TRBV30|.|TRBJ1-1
TGTGCCTGGAGGTACAGGGAGAGAACTTTCTTT
CAWRYRERTFF
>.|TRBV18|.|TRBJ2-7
TGTGCCAGCTCACCCTGGGAGTTCCAAGGGCAGTACTTC
CASSPWEFQGQYF